The clone carrying this T cell receptor (beta chain) has ten or more counts. The data are from a study of Graves' ophthalmopathy and Graves' hyperthyroidism. V was clipped by 2 bases and J by 0 bases; unmatched bases: 7. The germline V gene has CDR1 DFQATT and CDR2 SNEGSKA (reference sequence). The CDR3 length is 15 residues. Investigators amplified TCR beta CDR3 regions from RNA transcripts. HTBI primers served in a first-round RT-PCR, which a second-round multiplex PCR followed. From the multiplex PCR reads, TCRdb called clonotypes with MiXCR, one entry per CDR3 protein. The data hold 560,000 or so distinct CDR3 sequences, with approximately 35% observed a single time.

Input material: peripheral blood or thyroid tissue (not recorded which). The chain links TRBV20-1 to TRBJ2-7; 7 bases fit TRBD1. This sequence was found in an adult man with Graves' hyperthyroidism. DNA for the CDR3: TGCAGTGCTAGATCTGGACAGGCCACCTCCTACGAGCAGTACTTC. Its translation: CSARSGQATSYEQYF.